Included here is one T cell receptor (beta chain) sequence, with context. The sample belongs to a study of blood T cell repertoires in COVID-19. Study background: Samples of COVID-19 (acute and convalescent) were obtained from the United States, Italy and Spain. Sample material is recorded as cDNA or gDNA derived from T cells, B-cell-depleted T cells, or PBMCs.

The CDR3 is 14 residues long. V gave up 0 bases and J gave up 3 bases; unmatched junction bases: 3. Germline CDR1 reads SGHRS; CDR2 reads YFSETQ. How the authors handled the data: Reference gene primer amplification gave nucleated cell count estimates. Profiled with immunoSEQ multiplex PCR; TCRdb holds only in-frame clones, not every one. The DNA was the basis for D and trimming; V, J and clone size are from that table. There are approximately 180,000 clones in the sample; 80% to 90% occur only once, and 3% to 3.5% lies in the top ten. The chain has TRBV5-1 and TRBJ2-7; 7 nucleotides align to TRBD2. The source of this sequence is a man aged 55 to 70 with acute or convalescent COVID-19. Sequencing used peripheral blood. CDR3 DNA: TGCGCCAGCAGCTTGGAAGCGGGGCTCTACGAGCAGTACTTC. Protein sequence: CASSLEAGLYEQYF.